The T cell receptor (beta chain) described here comes from a study of CD8+CD57+ T cells in acquired aplastic anemia. For CDR3 and TCR beta VDJ profiling, genomic DNA was the template used. TCRdb processed the reads anew with MiXCR; each CDR3 protein has one entry. The sample yields about 190,000 distinct CDR3 sequences, around 50% seen once. Germline CDR1 reads LNHDA; CDR2 reads SQIVND (reference sequence). The CDR3 totals 15 residues. Trimming cost V 6 bases and J 2 bases, with 16 bases left between them. Material for sequencing was sorted CD4+, CD8+, or CD8+CD57+ T cells (not recorded which) from PBMCs. This chain joins TRBV19 and TRBJ1-1; D remains unclear. This receptor was taken from a human donor in good health, serving as a control. The CDR3 loop reads CASRAGSPSNTEAFF. The CDR3 DNA sequence: TGTGCCAGTAGGGCCGGGAGTCCGAGCAACACTGAAGCTTTCTTT.